One and the same sample provided the 4 T cell receptor beta chains below, sequenced in a study of cytomegalovirus exposure and HLA in healthy donors (dated by TCRdb to the late 2010s). To prepare the library, the immunoSEQ multiplex PCR assay was applied. For the multiplex PCR, a mixture combining 60 forward primers for TCR Vbeta segments and 13 reverse primers for TCR Jbeta segments was used. TCRdb obtained this table from immuneACCESS and retained in-frame rearrangements with V and J assigned. These tables miss some clones; where compared with another copy, unresolved V genes account for less than half of the shortfall, and the remainder is unexplained. The sample table records 200,000 to 250,000 clones; about 75% of these occur just once. The top ten clones comprise about 1.9% of the sample. The sequenced sample was PBMCs. These receptors came from a woman aged 25-40 years in good health and CMV-seronegative.

In this sample, this clone turned up once. V usage is TRBV2 and J usage is TRBJ2-7; 9 bases line up with TRBD2. Germline V CDR1 and CDR2: SNHLY, FYNNEI. V was clipped by 4 bases and J by 5 bases; unmatched bases: 12. The CDR3 length is 16 residues. The chain's CDR3 is CASSGGAAGGQDEQYF. In nucleotides, the CDR3 is TGTGCCAGCAGTGGTGGGGCAGCGGGGGGCCAGGACGAGCAGTACTTC.

The chain joins TRBV5-6 to TRBJ2-7, with D possibly being TRBD2 (6 bases). The germline CDR1 and CDR2 sequences are SGHDT and YYEEEE. The CDR3 is 13 residues long. V was pared by 0 bases and J by 7 bases, with 11 bases between. The CDR3 is CASSLGLVSEQYF. In DNA form, the CDR3 reads TGTGCCAGCAGCTTGGGACTAGTTAGTGAGCAGTACTTC.

The CDR3 DNA reads TGTGCCAGCAGTGAGCCACAGGGCTCCTACGAGCAGTACTTC. As protein: CASSEPQGSYEQYF. The rearrangement joins TRBV2 to TRBJ2-7; weak D call: TRBD1 (6 bases). The V gene's germline CDR1 is SNHLY and CDR2 FYNNEI. Trimming removed 3 bases at V and 0 bases at J, with 9 bases between. This CDR3 contains 14 residues.

The CDR3, as DNA: TGTGCCAGCAGTTATTGGGCAGGGGATCAGCCCCAGCATTTT. Protein: CASSYWAGDQPQHF. The chain links TRBV6-6 to TRBJ1-5, with D possibly matching TRBD1 (6 bases). V lost 3 bases and J 5 bases, leaving 11 bases between the germline ends. The length of the CDR3 is 14 residues. Germline V gene lookup returns CDR1 MNHNY and CDR2 SVGAGI (reference sequence).